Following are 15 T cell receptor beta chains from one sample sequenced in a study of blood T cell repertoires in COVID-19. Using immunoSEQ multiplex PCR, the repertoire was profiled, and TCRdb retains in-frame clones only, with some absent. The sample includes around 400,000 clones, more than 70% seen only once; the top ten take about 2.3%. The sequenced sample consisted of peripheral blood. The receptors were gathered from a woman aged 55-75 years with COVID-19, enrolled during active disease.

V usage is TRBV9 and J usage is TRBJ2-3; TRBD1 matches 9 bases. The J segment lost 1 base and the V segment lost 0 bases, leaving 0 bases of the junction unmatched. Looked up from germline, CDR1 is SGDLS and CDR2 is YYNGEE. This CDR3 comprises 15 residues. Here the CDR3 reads CASSVGTGGTDTQYF. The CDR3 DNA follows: TGTGCCAGCAGCGTAGGGACAGGGGGCACAGATACGCAGTATTTT.

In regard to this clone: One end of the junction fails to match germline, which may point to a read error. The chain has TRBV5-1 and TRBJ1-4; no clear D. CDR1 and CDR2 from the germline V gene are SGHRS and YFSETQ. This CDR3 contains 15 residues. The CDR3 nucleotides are TGCGCCAGCAGCCCCCCGGATAGGACTAGTGAAAAACTGTTTTTT. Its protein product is CASSPPDRTSEKLFF.

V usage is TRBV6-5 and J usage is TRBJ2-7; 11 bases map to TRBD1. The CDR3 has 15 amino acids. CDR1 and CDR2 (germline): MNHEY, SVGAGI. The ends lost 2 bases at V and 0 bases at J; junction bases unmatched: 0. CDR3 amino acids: CASSYGTGGSYEQYF. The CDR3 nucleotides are TGTGCCAGCAGTTACGGGACAGGGGGCTCCTACGAGCAGTACTTC.

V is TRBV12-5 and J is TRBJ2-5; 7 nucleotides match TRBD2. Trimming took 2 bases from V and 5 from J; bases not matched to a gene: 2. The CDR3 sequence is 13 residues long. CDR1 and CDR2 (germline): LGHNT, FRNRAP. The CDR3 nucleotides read TGTGCTAGTGGTTTGTTCGGGGGGGAGACCCAGTACTTC. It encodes CASGLFGGETQYF.

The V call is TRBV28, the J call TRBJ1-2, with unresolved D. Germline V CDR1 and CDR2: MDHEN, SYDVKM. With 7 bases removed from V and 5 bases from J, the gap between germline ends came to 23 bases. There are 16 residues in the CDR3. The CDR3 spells CASTDPGKGLFYGYTF. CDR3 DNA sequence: TGTGCCAGCACGGACCCCGGGAAAGGACTTTTTTATGGCTACACCTTC.

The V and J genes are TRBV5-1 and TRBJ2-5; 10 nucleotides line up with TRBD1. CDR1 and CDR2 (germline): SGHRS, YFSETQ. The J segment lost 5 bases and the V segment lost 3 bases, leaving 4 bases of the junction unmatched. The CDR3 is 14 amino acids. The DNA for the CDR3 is TGCGCCAGCAGCTCGACAGGGGGCGTGGAGACCCAGTACTTC. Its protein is CASSSTGGVETQYF.

In DNA form, the CDR3 reads TGTGCCAGCAGTGACACGGGGACTAGCGGGGGGATCATCAATGAGCAGTTCTTC. Its protein product is CASSDTGTSGGIINEQFF. The chain is built from TRBV6-4 and TRBJ2-1, with 15 bases matching TRBD2. The junction had 8 bases not matched to a gene; V was cut back by 2 bases and J by 6 bases. The CDR3 sequence is 18 residues long. In germline, CDR1 is MRHNA, CDR2 SNTAGT.

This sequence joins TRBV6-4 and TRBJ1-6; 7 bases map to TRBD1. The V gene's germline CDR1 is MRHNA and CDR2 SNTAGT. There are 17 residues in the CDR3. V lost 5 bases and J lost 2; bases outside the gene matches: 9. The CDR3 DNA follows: TGTGCCAGCAGTACCCAAACAGGGGAGGCCTATAATTCACCCCTCCACTTT. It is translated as CASSTQTGEAYNSPLHF.

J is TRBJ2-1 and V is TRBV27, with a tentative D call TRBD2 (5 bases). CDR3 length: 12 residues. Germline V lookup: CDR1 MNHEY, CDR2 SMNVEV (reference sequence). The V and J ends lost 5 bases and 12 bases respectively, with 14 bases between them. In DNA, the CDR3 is TGTGCCAGCAGTCAAACTAGTAAGCGGCAGTTCTTC. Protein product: CASSQTSKRQFF.

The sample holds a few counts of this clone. CDR3 bases: TGTGCCAGCAGCTTGGAGGAGGGAGTGAAAGCTTTCTTT. It yields the protein CASSLEEGVKAFF. The rearrangement uses TRBV5-5 and TRBJ1-1; D remains unclear. Trimming took off 0 bases at V and 9 bases at J, with 12 bases between the two ends. Germline-derived CDR1 and CDR2 are SGHKS and YYEKEE (reference sequence). The CDR3 contains 13 residues.

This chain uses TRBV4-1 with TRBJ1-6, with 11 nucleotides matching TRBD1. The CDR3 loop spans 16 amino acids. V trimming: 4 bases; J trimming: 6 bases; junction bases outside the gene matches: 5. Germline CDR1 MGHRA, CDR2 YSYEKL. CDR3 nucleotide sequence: TGCGCCAGCAGCCCCGGACAGGGGGCTAGTAATTCACCCCTCCACTTT. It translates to CASSPGQGASNSPLHF.

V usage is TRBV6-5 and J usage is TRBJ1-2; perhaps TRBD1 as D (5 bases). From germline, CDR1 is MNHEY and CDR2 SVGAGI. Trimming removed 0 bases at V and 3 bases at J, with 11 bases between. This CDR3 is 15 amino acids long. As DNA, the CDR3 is TGTGCCAGCAGTTACTCTGACAGACCTGACTATGGCTACACCTTC. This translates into CASSYSDRPDYGYTF.

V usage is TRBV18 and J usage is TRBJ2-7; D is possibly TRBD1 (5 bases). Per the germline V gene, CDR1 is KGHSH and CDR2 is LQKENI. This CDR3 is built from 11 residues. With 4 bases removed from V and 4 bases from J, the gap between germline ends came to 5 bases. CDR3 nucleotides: TGTGCCAGCTCACAGGGGTACGAGCAGTACTTC. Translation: CASSQGYEQYF. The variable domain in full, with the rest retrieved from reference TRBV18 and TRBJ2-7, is NAGVMQNPRHLVRRRGQEARLRCSPMKGHSHVYWYRQLPEEGLKFMVYLQKENIIDESGMPKERFSAEFPKEGPSILRIQQVVRGDSAAYFCASSQGYEQYFGPGTRLTVT.

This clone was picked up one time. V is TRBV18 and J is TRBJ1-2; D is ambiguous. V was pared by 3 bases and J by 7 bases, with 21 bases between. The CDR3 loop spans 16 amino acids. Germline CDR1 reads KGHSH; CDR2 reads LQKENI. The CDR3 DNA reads TGTGCCAGCTCACCGGGAAGTGTAAGGGAGGTTCGTGGCTACACCTTC. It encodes CASSPGSVREVRGYTF.

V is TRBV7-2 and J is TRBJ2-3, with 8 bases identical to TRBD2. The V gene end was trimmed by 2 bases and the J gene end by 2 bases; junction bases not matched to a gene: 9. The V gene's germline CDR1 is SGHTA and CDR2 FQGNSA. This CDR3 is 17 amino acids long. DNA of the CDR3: TGTGCCAGCAGCTTAATGGCGGGGGGTGTATCCACAGATACGCAGTATTTT. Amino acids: CASSLMAGGVSTDTQYF.